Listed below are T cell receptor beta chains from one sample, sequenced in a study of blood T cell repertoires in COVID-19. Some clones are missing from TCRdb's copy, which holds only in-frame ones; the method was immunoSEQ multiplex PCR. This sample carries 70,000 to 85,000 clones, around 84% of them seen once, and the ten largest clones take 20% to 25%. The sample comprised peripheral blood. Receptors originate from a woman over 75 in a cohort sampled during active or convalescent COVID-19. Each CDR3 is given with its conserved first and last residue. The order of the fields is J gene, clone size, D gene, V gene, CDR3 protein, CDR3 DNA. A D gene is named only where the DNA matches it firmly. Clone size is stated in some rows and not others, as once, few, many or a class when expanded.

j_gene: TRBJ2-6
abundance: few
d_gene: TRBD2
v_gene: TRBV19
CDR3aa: CASSIRGVSGANVLTF
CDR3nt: TGTGCCAGTAGTATACGGGGGGTCAGTGGGGCCAACGTCCTGACTTTC

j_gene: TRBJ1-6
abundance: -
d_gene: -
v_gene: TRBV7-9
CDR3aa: CASTHFLSGFNSPLHF
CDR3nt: TGTGCCAGCACCCACTTCCTGAGCGGCTTCAATTCACCCCTCCACTTT

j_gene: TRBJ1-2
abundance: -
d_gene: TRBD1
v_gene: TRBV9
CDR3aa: CASSVVEGAGGYTF
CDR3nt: TGTGCCAGCAGCGTAGTTGAGGGGGCCGGTGGCTACACCTTC

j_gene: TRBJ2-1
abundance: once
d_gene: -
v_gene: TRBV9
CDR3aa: CASSVVGSGGSNEQFF
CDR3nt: TGTGCCAGCAGCGTAGTCGGGAGTGGAGGCAGCAATGAGCAGTTCTTC

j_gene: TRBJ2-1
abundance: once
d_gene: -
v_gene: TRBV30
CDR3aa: CAWSVENEQFF
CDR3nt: TGTGCCTGGAGTGTTGAGAATGAGCAGTTCTTC

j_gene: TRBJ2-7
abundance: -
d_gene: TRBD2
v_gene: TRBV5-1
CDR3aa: CASSLVAGGEEQYF
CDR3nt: TGCGCCAGCAGCTTGGTGGCGGGAGGCGAGGAGCAGTACTTC

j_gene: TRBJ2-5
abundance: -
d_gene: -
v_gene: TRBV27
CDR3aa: CASSFQGRETQYF
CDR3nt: TGTGCCAGCAGTTTCCAGGGGCGGGAGACCCAGTACTTC

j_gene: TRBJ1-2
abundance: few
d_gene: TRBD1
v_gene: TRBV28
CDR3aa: CASSLYPKTGGFVYGYTF
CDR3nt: TGTGCCAGCAGTTTATATCCCAAGACAGGGGGATTCGTCTATGGCTACACCTTC

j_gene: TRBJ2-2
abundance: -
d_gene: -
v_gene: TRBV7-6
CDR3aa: CASSPQGGPGTGELFF
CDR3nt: TGTGCCAGCAGCCCCCAAGGAGGGCCGGGCACCGGGGAGCTGTTTTTT

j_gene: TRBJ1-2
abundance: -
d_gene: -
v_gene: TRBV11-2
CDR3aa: CASSLGSARWRQPDGYTF
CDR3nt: TGTGCCAGCAGCTTAGGGTCAGCGCGGTGGCGCCAGCCCGATGGCTACACCTTC

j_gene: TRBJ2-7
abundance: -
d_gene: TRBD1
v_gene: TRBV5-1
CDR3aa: CASSLGVGQGAYEQYF
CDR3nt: TGCGCCAGCAGCCTGGGGGTAGGGCAGGGGGCCTACGAGCAGTACTTC

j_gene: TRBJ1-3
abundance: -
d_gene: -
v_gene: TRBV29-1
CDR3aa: CSVPQGWSGNTIYF
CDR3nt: TGCAGCGTGCCACAGGGTTGGTCTGGAAACACCATATATTTT

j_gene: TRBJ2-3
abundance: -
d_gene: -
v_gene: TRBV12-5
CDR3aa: CASGLASGPGTDTQYF
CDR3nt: TGTGCTAGTGGTTTGGCAAGCGGCCCGGGCACAGATACGCAGTATTTT

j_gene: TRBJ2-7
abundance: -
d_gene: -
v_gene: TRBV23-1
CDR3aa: CASSPKPNPHPTATYEQYF
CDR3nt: TGCGCCAGCAGTCCAAAACCTAATCCCCACCCGACAGCCACCTACGAGCAGTACTTC

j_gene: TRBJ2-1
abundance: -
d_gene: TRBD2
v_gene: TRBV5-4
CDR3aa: CASSLAELAGGYEQFF
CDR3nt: TGTGCCAGCAGCTTGGCCGAGCTAGCGGGGGGCTATGAGCAGTTCTTC

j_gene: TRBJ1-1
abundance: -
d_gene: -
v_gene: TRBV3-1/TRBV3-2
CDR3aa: CASSAKRNTEAFF
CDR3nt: TGTGCCAGCAGCGCTAAAAGGAACACTGAAGCTTTCTTT

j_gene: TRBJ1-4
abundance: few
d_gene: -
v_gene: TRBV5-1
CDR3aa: CASSLGAVATNEKLFF
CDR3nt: TGCGCCAGCAGCTTGGGGGCAGTTGCAACTAATGAAAAACTGTTTTTT

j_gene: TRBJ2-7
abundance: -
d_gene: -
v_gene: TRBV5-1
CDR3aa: CASRFSGVPSYEQYF
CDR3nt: TGCGCCAGCAGGTTTAGCGGCGTTCCCTCCTACGAGCAGTACTTC

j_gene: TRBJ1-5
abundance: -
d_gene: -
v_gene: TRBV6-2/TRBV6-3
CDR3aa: CASSPGGVLSNQPQHF
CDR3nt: TGTGCCAGCAGTCCCGGCGGGGTCTTGAGCAATCAGCCCCAGCATTTT

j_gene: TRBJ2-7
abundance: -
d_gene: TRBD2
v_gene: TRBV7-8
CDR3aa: CASSLGTSGSFYEQYF
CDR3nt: TGTGCCAGCAGCTTAGGGACTAGCGGGAGCTTTTACGAGCAGTACTTC

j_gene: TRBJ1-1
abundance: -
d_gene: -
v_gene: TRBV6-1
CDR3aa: CASSVVAGTQMNTKAFF
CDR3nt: TGTGCCAGCAGTGTTGTCGCCGGGACACAGATGAACACTAAAGCTTTCTTT

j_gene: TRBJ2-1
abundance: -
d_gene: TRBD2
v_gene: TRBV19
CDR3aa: CASSTRGTSGSNEQFF
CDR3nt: TGTGCCAGTAGTACGCGTGGGACTAGCGGGAGCAATGAGCAGTTCTTC

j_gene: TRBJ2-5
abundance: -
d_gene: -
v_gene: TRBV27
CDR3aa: CANSPLGGGGETQYF
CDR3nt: TGTGCCAACAGTCCCTTGGGGGGAGGTGGAGAGACCCAGTACTTC

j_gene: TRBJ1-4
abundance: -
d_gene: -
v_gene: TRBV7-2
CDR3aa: CASSLGGQPNEKLFF
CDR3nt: TGTGCCAGCAGCTTAGGCGGGCAGCCTAATGAAAAACTGTTTTTT

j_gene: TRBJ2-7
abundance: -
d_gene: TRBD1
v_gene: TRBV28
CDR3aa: CASSPLGTGPYEQYF
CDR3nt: TGTGCCAGCAGCCCCCTTGGGACAGGGCCCTACGAGCAGTACTTC

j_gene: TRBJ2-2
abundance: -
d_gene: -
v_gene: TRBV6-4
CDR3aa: CASSVEGSGFTGELFF
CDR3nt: TGTGCCAGCAGTGTAGAGGGTAGCGGCTTCACCGGGGAGCTGTTTTTT

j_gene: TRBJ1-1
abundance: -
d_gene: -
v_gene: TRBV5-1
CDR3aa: CASSLDAGSTEAFF
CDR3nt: TGCGCTTCCAGCCTCGACGCAGGAAGTACTGAAGCTTTCTTT

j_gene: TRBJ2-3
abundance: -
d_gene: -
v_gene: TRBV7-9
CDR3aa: CASSFSGPEDTQYF
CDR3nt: TGTGCCAGCAGCTTTTCCGGTCCGGAGGATACGCAGTATTTT

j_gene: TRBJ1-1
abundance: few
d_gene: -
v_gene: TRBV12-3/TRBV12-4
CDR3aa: CASSFEVNTEAFF
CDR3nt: TGTGCCAGCAGTTTTGAGGTGAACACTGAAGCTTTCTTT

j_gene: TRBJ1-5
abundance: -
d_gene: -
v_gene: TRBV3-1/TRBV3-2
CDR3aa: CASSQGQSSNQPQHF
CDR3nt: TGTGCCAGCAGCCAAGGACAGAGTAGCAATCAGCCCCAGCATTTT

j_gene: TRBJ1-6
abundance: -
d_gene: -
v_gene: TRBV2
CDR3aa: CASSSQGSNSPLHF
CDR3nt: TGTGCCAGCAGTTCCCAGGGAAGTAATTCACCCCTCCACTTT

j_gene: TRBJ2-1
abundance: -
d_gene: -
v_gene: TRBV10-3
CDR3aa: CATQTKIEQFF
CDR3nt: TGTGCCACACAGACTAAGATTGAGCAGTTCTTC

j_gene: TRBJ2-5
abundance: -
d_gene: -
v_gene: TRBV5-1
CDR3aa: CASSLGVTGETQYF
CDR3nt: TGCGCCAGCAGCTTGGGGGTTACGGGTGAGACCCAGTACTTC

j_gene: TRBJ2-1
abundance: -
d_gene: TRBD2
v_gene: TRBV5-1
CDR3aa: CASSLGGRALGEQFF
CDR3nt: TGCGCCAGCAGCTTGGGCGGGAGGGCCCTCGGGGAGCAGTTCTTC

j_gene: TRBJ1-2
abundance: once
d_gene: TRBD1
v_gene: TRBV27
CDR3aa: CASSSGQGLYGYTF
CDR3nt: TGTGCCAGCAGTTCGGGACAGGGGTTATATGGCTACACCTTC

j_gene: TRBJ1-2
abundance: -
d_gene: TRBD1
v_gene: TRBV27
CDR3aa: CASKKQGNYGYTF
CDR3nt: TGTGCCAGCAAGAAACAGGGGAACTATGGCTACACCTTC

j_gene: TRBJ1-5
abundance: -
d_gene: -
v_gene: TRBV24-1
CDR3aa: CATSTDSNQPQHF
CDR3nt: TGTGCCACCAGCACAGATAGCAATCAGCCCCAGCATTTT

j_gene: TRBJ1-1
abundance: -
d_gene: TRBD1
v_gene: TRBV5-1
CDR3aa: CASTSAGQGTEAFF
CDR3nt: TGCGCCAGCACCTCTGCCGGACAGGGCACTGAAGCTTTCTTT

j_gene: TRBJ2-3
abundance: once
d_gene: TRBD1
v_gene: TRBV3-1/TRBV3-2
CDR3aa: CASSLQGADTQYF
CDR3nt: TGTGCCAGCAGTTTACAGGGGGCAGATACGCAGTATTTT

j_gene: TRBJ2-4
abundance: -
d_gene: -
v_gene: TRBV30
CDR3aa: CAWSASGHKAKNIQYF
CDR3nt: TGTGCCTGGAGTGCCTCGGGACACAAAGCCAAAAACATTCAGTACTTC

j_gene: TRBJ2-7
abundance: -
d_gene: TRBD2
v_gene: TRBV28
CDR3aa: CASAGTSGRFNLYEQYF
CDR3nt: TGTGCCTCAGCGGGGACTAGCGGCCGCTTCAACCTATACGAGCAGTACTTC

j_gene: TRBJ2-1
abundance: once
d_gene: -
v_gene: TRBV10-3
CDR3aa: CAISESSDEQFF
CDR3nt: TGTGCCATCAGTGAGTCGTCAGATGAGCAGTTCTTC

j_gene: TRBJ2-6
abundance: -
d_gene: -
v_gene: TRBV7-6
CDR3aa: CASSLLDGQGANVLTF
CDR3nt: TGTGCCAGCAGCCTACTGGACGGACAAGGGGCCAACGTCCTGACTTTC

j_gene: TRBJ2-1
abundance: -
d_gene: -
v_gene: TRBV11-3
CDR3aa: CASSLETGSSSYNEQFF
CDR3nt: TGTGCCAGCAGCTTAGAAACGGGTTCAAGCTCCTACAATGAGCAGTTCTTC

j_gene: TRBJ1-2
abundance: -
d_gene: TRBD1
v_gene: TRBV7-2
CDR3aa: CASRPGTGSGYTF
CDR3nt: TGTGCCAGCAGACCCGGGACAGGGTCTGGCTACACCTTC

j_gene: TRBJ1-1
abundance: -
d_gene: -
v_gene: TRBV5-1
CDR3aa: CASRPTTGLNTEAFF
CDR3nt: TGCGCCAGCAGACCAACCACAGGTTTGAACACTGAAGCTTTCTTT

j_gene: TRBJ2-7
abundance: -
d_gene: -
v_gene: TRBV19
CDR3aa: CASSIEHPYEQYF
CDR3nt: TGTGCCAGTAGTATTGAACACCCCTACGAGCAGTACTTC

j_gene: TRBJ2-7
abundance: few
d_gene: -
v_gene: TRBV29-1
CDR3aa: CSVARTPYEQYF
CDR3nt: TGCAGCGTTGCGCGGACACCCTACGAGCAGTACTTC

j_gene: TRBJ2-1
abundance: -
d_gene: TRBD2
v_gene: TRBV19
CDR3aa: CASSRLAGTGDEQFF
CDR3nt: TGTGCCAGTAGTAGACTAGCGGGAACGGGGGATGAGCAGTTCTTC

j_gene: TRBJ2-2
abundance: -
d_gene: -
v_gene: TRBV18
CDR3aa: CASSPPNSNTGELFF
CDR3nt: TGTGCCAGCTCACCACCGAACAGTAACACCGGGGAGCTGTTTTTT

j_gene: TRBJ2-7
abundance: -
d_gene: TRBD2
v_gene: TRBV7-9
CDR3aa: CASSPSGGSSYEQYF
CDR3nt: TGTGCCAGCAGCCCAAGCGGGGGAAGCTCCTACGAGCAGTACTTC

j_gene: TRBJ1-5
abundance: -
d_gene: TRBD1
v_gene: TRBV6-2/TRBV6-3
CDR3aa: CASSGQGSNQPQHF
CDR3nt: TGTGCCAGCAGTGGACAGGGGAGCAATCAGCCCCAGCATTTT

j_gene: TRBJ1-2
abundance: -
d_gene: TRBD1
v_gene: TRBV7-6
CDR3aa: CASSPTGVGGYTF
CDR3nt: TGTGCCAGCAGCCCAACAGGGGTGGGGGGCTACACCTTC

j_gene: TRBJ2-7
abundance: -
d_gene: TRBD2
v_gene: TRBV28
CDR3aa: CASSLGSLAGGKKSSYEQYF
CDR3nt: TGTGCCAGCAGTTTGGGGTCACTAGCGGGAGGCAAAAAAAGCTCCTACGAGCAGTACTTC